This TCR beta chain was documented in a study of breast tumors, draining lymph nodes, adjacent tissues. Whole-study results and caveats: Tumor and nontumor repertoires were significantly more similar in luminal-like than in basal-like breast cancer. Findings are consistent with lymph node origin and intratumoral expansion of most tumor T cells. Tumors had less TCR diversity than lymph nodes, more than nontumor tissue.

This clonotype was detected only once. Its target is not known. In TCRdb, the multiplex PCR reads were re-called with MiXCR into one record per CDR3 protein. The repertoire holds roughly 110,000 distinct CDR3 sequences, 30% seen once, with approximately 5.2% in the top ten. The lymph nodes were axillary draining lymph nodes from breast cancer patients. The sequence was obtained from a female donor with breast cancer. Some clones in this sample may be carry-over from other donors' samples. Sample: axillary lymph node tissue.

The CDR3 DNA reads as TGCAGTGGGGCCGGCGCGGAACCCTACGAGCAGTACGTC. This gives the protein CSGAGAEPYEQYV. The chain couples TRBV20-1 to TRBJ2-7, with unresolved D. Deletions cut 7 bases from V and 2 bases from J, with 15 bases between. CDR3 length: 13 residues. Looked up from germline, CDR1 is DFQATT and CDR2 is SNEGSKA (reference sequence).